This record covers a single TCR beta chain. This sample stems from a study of blood T cell repertoires in COVID-19. The overall study: Sites across the United States, Italy and Spain contributed samples from acute and convalescent COVID-19. Sources were T cells, B-cell-depleted T cells, or PBMCs; the material itself was cDNA or gDNA.

Original methodology: The assay estimated nucleated cells by amplifying reference gene primers. Produced via immunoSEQ multiplex PCR; TCRdb's table is partial and in-frame only. V and J calls and clone size come straight from that table; D and trimming were deduced from the DNA. The sample holds roughly 200,000 clones, 80% to 90% seen once. With 6 bases clipped from V and 8 bases from J, the junction kept 8 bases outside the gene matches. The CDR3 extends over 13 amino acids. The germline V gene encodes CDR1 LNHDA and CDR2 SQIVND (reference sequence). The chain carries TRBV19 and TRBJ1-2, with TRBD1 matching 8 bases. The sample taken for sequencing was peripheral blood. This TCR derives from a man aged 55 to 70 with acute or convalescent COVID-19. DNA of the CDR3: TGTGCCAGTAGCCCGACAGGGGCAGGCGGCTACACCTTC. It yields the protein CASSPTGAGGYTF.